This T cell receptor beta chain was recorded in a study of shared clonotypes between healthy human individuals. Profiling relied on immunoSEQ multiplex PCR, and the TCRdb table lists in-frame clones only, not all of them. The sample holds millions of clones, approximately 90% seen once. The source of this sequence is a man between 18 and 35 years old in good health. Sequenced: naive CD4+ T cells sorted from blood. The subset was: CD45RA+ positively selected.

CDR3 bases: TGTGCCAGCTCACCTTGGGTACAGGGAAACACCGGGGAGCTGTTTTTT. Translated: CASSPWVQGNTGELFF. The chain links TRBV18 to TRBJ2-2; D may be TRBD1 (6 bases). Trimming took 3 bases from V and 2 from J, leaving 13 bases between them. Per the germline V gene, CDR1 is KGHSH and CDR2 is LQKENI. This CDR3 spans 16 amino acids.